Below, 17 T cell receptor beta chains from the same sample are listed, as sequenced in a study of blood T cell repertoires in COVID-19. The table came from immunoSEQ multiplex PCR; TCRdb's copy has only in-frame clones and leaves some out. The table records 150,000 to 200,000 clones, roughly nine tenths of them present only once. Sequenced sample: peripheral blood. The origin of the receptors is a man in his 70s with active or convalescent COVID-19.

This clone has just one count. The V and J genes are TRBV6-1 and TRBJ2-5, with D tentatively TRBD1 (5 bases). CDR1 is MNHNS and CDR2 is SASEGT in the germline V gene. Trimming cost V 2 bases and J 8 bases, with 12 bases left between them. The CDR3 consists of 13 residues. The CDR3 reads CASSESPWGTQYF. In nucleotides, the CDR3 is TGTGCCAGCAGTGAATCCCCTTGGGGCACCCAGTACTTC.

This clone was seen only a few times. V usage is TRBV30 and J usage is TRBJ1-6; 7 bases fit TRBD1. There are 16 residues in the CDR3. Per germline, CDR1 GTSNPN and CDR2 SVGIG (reference sequence). Trimming at V came to 2 bases and at J to 3 bases, leaving 7 bases not matched to a gene. CDR3 amino acids: CAWSQPGGIYNSPLHF. The CDR3 DNA reads TGTGCCTGGAGTCAGCCAGGGGGTATCTATAATTCACCCCTCCACTTT.

V gene TRBV6-1 combines with J gene TRBJ1-5; TRBD1 might be the D (5 bases). The CDR3 extends over 17 amino acids. Trimming cost V 4 bases and J 0 bases, with 16 bases left between them. Germline CDR1 is MNHNS and CDR2 is SASEGT. In nucleotides, the CDR3 is TGTGCCAGCAGTGCCCGGGACGGGGGATATAGCAATCAGCCCCAGCATTTT. Amino acid sequence: CASSARDGGYSNQPQHF.

The chain links TRBV27 to TRBJ2-1; 7 bases line up with TRBD2. This CDR3 comprises 17 residues. Germline V CDR1 and CDR2: MNHEY, SMNVEV (reference sequence). Trimming removed 5 bases from V and 3 bases from J; junction bases left unmatched: 13. The CDR3 nucleotides read TGTGCCAGCAGTCGCACCAGGACGGGGGGTAGCTACAATGAGCAGTTCTTC. Its protein product is CASSRTRTGGSYNEQFF.

This chain connects TRBV5-6 to TRBJ1-6; D gene ambiguous. The CDR3 is 14 amino acids. CDR1 is SGHDT, CDR2 YYEEEE, per germline. The germline V and J ends were trimmed by 3 bases and 10 bases, with 14 bases remaining between them. The CDR3 loop reads CASSSGRGRSPLHF. In DNA form, the CDR3 reads TGTGCCAGCAGCTCCGGCCGGGGAAGGTCACCCCTCCACTTT.

This clone came up once. This chain connects TRBV2 to TRBJ1-4; D is unclear. V lost 6 bases and J lost 3, with 11 bases in between. CDR3 length: 14 amino acids. Germline lookup yields CDR1 SNHLY and CDR2 FYNNEI. The CDR3 DNA sequence: TGTGCCAGCAGATTATGGCAGTCTAATGAAAAACTGTTTTTT. Translating gives CASRLWQSNEKLFF.

V is TRBV4-1 and J is TRBJ1-4; 11 nucleotides match TRBD1. Trimming took 0 bases from V and 8 from J; bases not matched to a gene: 2. Per the germline V gene, CDR1 is MGHRA and CDR2 is YSYEKL. CDR3 length equals 15 residues. CDR3 sequence: CASSQEGTGGEKLFF. The CDR3 DNA sequence: TGCGCCAGCAGCCAAGAAGGGACAGGGGGGGAAAAACTGTTTTTT.

V and J are TRBV19 and TRBJ1-6, with D possibly matching TRBD1 (6 bases). Looked up from germline, CDR1 is LNHDA and CDR2 is SQIVND (reference sequence). V lost 5 bases and J lost 7, with 18 bases in between. The CDR3 consists of 16 residues. The CDR3 sequence: CASSPEGGRTNSPLHF. The DNA of the CDR3 is TGTGCCAGTAGTCCCGAGGGGGGGCGAACAAATTCACCCCTCCACTTT.

The chain recombines TRBV3-1 (or the pseudogene TRBV3-2) with TRBJ2-7; 7 bases agree with TRBD2. Germline V gene lookup returns CDR1 LGHDT and CDR2 YNNKEL (reference sequence). The V gene end was trimmed by 0 bases and the J gene end by 4 bases; junction bases not matched to a gene: 12. The CDR3 runs 17 residues. CDR3 in amino acids: CASSQEGSSGKTYEQYF. CDR3 nucleotide sequence: TGTGCCAGCAGCCAAGAGGGGTCAAGCGGGAAAACGTACGAGCAGTACTTC.

The chain has TRBV4-3 and TRBJ2-3, with 12 bases identical to TRBD1. Trimming took 3 bases from V and 7 from J; bases not matched to a gene: 11. The CDR3 totals 17 residues. The germline CDR1 and CDR2 sequences are LGHNA and YSLEER. The CDR3 DNA sequence: TGCGCCAGCAGCCATTTTAGGGGGACAGGGGGCGGAAATACGCAGTATTTT. This encodes CASSHFRGTGGGNTQYF.

The rearrangement uses TRBV29-1 and TRBJ2-7, with 14 bases fitting TRBD2. J was trimmed by 2 bases and V by 6 bases; bases with no gene match: 12. The CDR3 length is 17 residues. The germline gives CDR1 SQVTM, CDR2 ANQGSEA. CDR3 sequence reads: CSVRPGTSGGTTYEQYF. DNA for the CDR3: TGCAGCGTGCGTCCCGGGACTAGCGGGGGAACCACCTACGAGCAGTACTTC.

The chain has TRBV6-5 and TRBJ2-1; no clear D. The germline CDR1 and CDR2 sequences are MNHEY and SVGAGI. The V gene lost 4 bases and the J gene lost 2 bases, with 6 bases spanning the gap. The CDR3 loop spans 13 amino acids. This CDR3 reads CASSSPAYNEQFF. The CDR3, as DNA: TGTGCCAGCAGTTCCCCTGCCTACAATGAGCAGTTCTTC.

The rearrangement joins TRBV7-9 to TRBJ2-2; tentatively, D is TRBD2 (6 bases). The V gene lost 5 bases and the J gene lost 6 bases, with 16 bases spanning the gap. Per the germline V gene, CDR1 is SEHNR and CDR2 is FQNEAQ (reference sequence). The CDR3 loop spans 15 amino acids. CDR3 amino acids: CASSADGSTAGELFF. The CDR3 nucleotides read TGTGCCAGCAGCGCCGACGGGAGCACCGCCGGGGAGCTGTTTTTT.

CDR3 in DNA: TGTGCCAGCAGTCCTCTCACGGGGGGAGAGCAGTTCTTC. Translated, it gives CASSPLTGGEQFF. The chain couples TRBV12-3 or TRBV12-4 to TRBJ2-1, with 7 positions matching TRBD2. The CDR3 is made up of 13 amino acids. Trimming at V came to 5 bases and at J to 10 bases, leaving 8 bases not matched to a gene.

The rearrangement joins TRBV7-2 to TRBJ2-5; a weak D match, TRBD1 (5 bases). CDR1 is SGHTA and CDR2 is FQGNSA in the germline V gene. The CDR3 extends over 14 amino acids. Trimming stripped 8 bases from V and 1 base from J, with 14 bases between. The CDR3 DNA follows: TGTGCCAGCGGACCAGGACACTCCCAAGAGACCCAGTACTTC. This translates into CASGPGHSQETQYF.

V gene TRBV29-1 combines with J gene TRBJ2-4, with D unclear. V lost 1 base and J 9 bases, leaving 10 bases between the germline ends. This CDR3 comprises 12 residues. Germline values: CDR1 SQVTM, CDR2 ANQGSEA. CDR3 in amino acids: CSVEGLPGIQYF. CDR3 coding DNA: TGCAGCGTTGAAGGACTCCCGGGCATTCAGTACTTC.

This chain links TRBV27 with TRBJ1-6; D is uncertain. CDR1 is MNHEY and CDR2 is SMNVEV in the germline V gene (reference sequence). The CDR3 loop spans 18 amino acids. V was trimmed by 3 bases and J by 0 bases, leaving 15 bases between them. The CDR3 region is CASSFNPRGSSYNSPLHF. The DNA for the CDR3 is TGTGCCAGCAGTTTCAATCCCCGCGGGAGCTCCTATAATTCACCCCTCCACTTT.